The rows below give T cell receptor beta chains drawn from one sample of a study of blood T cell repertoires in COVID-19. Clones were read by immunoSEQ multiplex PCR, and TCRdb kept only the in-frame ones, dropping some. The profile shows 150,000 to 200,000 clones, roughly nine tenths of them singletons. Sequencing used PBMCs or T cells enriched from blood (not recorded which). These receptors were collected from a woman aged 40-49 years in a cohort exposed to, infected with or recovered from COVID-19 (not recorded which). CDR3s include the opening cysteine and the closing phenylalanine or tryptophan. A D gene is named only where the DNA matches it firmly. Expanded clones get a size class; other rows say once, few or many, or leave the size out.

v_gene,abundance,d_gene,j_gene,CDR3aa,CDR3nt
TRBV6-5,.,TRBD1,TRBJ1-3,CASSPGQAPGNTIYF,TGTGCCAGCAGTCCGGGACAGGCCCCTGGAAACACCATATATTTT
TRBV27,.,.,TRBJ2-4,CASITKEGAKNIQYF,TGTGCCAGCATCACAAAAGAGGGAGCCAAAAACATTCAGTACTTC
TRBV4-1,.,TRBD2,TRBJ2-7,CASSQELAGVAYEQYF,TGCGCCAGCAGCCAAGAATTAGCGGGGGTAGCCTACGAGCAGTACTTC
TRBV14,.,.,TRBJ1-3,CASSPGYSGNTIYF,TGTGCCAGCAGCCCGGGGTACTCTGGAAACACCATATATTTT
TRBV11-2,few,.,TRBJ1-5,CASSPSGGDNQPQHF,TGTGCCAGCAGCCCTTCGGGAGGGGACAATCAGCCCCAGCATTTT
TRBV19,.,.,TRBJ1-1,CASSKTEGTEAFF,TGTGCCAGTAGTAAAACGGAGGGGACTGAAGCTTTCTTT
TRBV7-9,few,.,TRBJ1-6,CASSASWGGDSPLHF,TGTGCCAGCAGCGCCAGTTGGGGGGGAGATTCACCCCTCCACTTT
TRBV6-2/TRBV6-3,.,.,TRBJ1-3,CASSYSFPEGGAGNTIYF,TGTGCCAGCAGTTACTCGTTTCCGGAGGGGGGGGCTGGAAACACCATATATTTT
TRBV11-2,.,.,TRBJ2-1,CASSLRGTYNEQFF,TGTGCCAGCAGCTTAAGGGGGACCTACAATGAGCAGTTCTTC
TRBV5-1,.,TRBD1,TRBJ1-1,CASSSRDRGLNTEAFF,TGCGCCAGCAGCTCCCGGGACAGAGGATTGAACACTGAAGCTTTCTTT
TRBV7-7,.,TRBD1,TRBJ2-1,CASSYGAGGDEQFF,TGTGCCAGCAGCTACGGGGCAGGGGGCGATGAGCAGTTCTTC
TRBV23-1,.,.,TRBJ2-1,CASSQWVGAYEQFF,TGCGCCAGCAGTCAATGGGTGGGGGCTTATGAGCAGTTCTTC
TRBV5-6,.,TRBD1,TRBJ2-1,CASKTDRGSYNEQFF,TGTGCCAGCAAAACAGACAGGGGCTCCTACAATGAGCAGTTCTTC
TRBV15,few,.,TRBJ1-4,CATSRDKLNEKLFF,TGTGCCACCAGCAGAGACAAGCTTAATGAAAAACTGTTTTTT
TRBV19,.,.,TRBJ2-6,CAAGSGANVLTF,TGTGCCGCAGGCTCTGGGGCCAACGTCCTGACTTTC
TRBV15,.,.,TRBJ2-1,CATSRGEGEQFF,TGTGCCACCAGCAGAGGAGAGGGTGAGCAGTTCTTC
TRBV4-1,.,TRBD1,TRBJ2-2,CASSPGTGVTGELFF,TGCGCCAGCAGCCCCGGGACAGGGGTGACCGGGGAGCTGTTTTTT
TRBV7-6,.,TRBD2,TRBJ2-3,CASSLSGGTDTQYF,TGTGCCAGCAGCCTTAGCGGGGGAACAGATACGCAGTATTTT
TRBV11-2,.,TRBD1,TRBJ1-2,CASSSGQGAWGYTF,TGTGCCAGCAGCTCCGGACAGGGGGCATGGGGCTACACCTTC
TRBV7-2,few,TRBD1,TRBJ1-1,CASSRTGVGTEAFF,TGTGCCAGCAGCCGGACAGGGGTGGGGACTGAAGCTTTCTTT
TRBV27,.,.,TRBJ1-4,CASSPRQASNEKLFF,TGTGCCAGCAGTCCTCGACAGGCTTCTAATGAAAAACTGTTTTTT
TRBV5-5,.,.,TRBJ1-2,CASSPTEYGYTF,TGTGCCAGCAGCCCGACAGAGTATGGCTACACCTTC
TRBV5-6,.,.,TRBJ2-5,CASSLGVQETQYF,TGTGCCAGCAGCTTAGGGGTTCAAGAGACCCAGTACTTC
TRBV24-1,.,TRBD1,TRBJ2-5,CATSGTGLQETQYF,TGTGCCACCAGTGGGACAGGGCTCCAAGAGACCCAGTACTTC
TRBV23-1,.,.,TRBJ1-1,CASSQSDSVNADLPMNTEAFF,TGCGCCAGCAGTCAATCTGATTCAGTTAACGCAGACTTGCCGATGAACACTGAAGCTTTCTTT
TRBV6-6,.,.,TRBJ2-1,CASSNPAGSNEQFF,TGTGCCAGCAGTAACCCCGCAGGGTCCAATGAGCAGTTCTTC
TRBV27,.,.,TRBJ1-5,CASSLSRAGGQPQHF,TGTGCCAGCAGTTTATCGAGGGCCGGGGGTCAGCCCCAGCATTTT
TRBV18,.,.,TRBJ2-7,CASSPRETGEQYF,TGTGCCAGCTCACCACGTGAAACAGGGGAGCAGTACTTC
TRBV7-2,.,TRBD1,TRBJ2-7,CASSLEGARSYEQYF,TGTGCCAGCAGCTTAGAGGGGGCGCGGTCCTACGAGCAGTACTTC
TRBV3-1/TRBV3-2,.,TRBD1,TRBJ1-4,CASSHVQGASEKLFF,TGTGCCAGCAGCCACGTACAGGGGGCGAGTGAAAAACTGTTTTTT
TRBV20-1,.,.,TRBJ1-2,CSAENYYGYTF,TGCAGTGCGGAGAATTACTATGGCTACACCTTC
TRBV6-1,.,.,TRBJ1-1,CASSIGQNTEAFF,TGTGCCAGCAGCATCGGACAGAACACTGAAGCTTTCTTT
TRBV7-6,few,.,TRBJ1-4,CASSPETATNEKLFF,TGTGCCAGCAGCCCCGAGACAGCAACTAATGAAAAACTGTTTTTT
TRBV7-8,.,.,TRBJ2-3,CASSLAYVGRSDTQYF,TGTGCCAGCAGCTTAGCGTATGTGGGGAGATCAGATACGCAGTATTTT
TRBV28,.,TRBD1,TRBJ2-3,CASRETGGARTDTQYF,TGTGCCAGCAGGGAGACAGGGGGCGCTCGCACAGATACGCAGTATTTT
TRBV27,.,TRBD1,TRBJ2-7,CASGTGGNYEQYF,TGTGCCAGCGGGACAGGGGGCAACTACGAGCAGTACTTC
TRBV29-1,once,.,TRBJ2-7,CSVGWTETYEQYF,TGCAGCGTAGGCTGGACAGAAACCTACGAGCAGTACTTC
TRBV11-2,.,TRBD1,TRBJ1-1,CASSSPSGTGVTEAFF,TGTGCCAGCAGTTCACCTTCCGGGACAGGGGTCACTGAAGCTTTCTTT
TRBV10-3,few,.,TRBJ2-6,CAIRGAGALSGANVLTF,TGTGCCATCAGGGGGGCGGGAGCTCTCTCTGGGGCCAACGTCCTGACTTTC
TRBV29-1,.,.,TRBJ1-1,CSVELGLLVGEAFF,TGCAGCGTTGAATTAGGACTACTTGTGGGTGAAGCTTTCTTT
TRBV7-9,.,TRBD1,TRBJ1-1,CASSLVGQANTEAFF,TGTGCCAGCAGCCTCGTAGGACAGGCGAACACTGAAGCTTTCTTT
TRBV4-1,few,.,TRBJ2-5,CASSQDGEAPSLETQYF,TGCGCCAGCAGCCAGGACGGGGAGGCCCCGTCCTTGGAGACCCAGTACTTC
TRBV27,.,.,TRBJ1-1,CASSLSQRGTEAFF,TGTGCCAGCAGTCTATCCCAAAGGGGCACTGAAGCTTTCTTT
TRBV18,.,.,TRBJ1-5,CASSPRAGNQPQHF,TGTGCCAGCTCACCACGGGCAGGGAATCAGCCCCAGCATTTT
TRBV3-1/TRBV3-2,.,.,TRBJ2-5,CASSQDSGTYQETQYF,TGTGCCAGCAGCCAAGACTCCGGGACATACCAAGAGACCCAGTACTTC
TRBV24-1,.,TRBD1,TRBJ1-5,CATSDPRQGGQPQHF,TGTGCCACCAGTGATCCTCGACAGGGAGGCCAGCCCCAGCATTTT
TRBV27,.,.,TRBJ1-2,CASSFLGGAEGPNYGYTF,TGTGCCAGCAGTTTCCTTGGGGGGGCAGAAGGACCCAACTATGGCTACACCTTC
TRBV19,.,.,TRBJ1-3,CASSPWTENTIYF,TGTGCCAGTAGTCCCTGGACAGAAAACACCATATATTTT
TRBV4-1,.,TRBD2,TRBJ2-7,CASSQELGGRDEQYF,TGCGCCAGCAGCCAAGAGTTGGGCGGGAGAGACGAGCAGTACTTC